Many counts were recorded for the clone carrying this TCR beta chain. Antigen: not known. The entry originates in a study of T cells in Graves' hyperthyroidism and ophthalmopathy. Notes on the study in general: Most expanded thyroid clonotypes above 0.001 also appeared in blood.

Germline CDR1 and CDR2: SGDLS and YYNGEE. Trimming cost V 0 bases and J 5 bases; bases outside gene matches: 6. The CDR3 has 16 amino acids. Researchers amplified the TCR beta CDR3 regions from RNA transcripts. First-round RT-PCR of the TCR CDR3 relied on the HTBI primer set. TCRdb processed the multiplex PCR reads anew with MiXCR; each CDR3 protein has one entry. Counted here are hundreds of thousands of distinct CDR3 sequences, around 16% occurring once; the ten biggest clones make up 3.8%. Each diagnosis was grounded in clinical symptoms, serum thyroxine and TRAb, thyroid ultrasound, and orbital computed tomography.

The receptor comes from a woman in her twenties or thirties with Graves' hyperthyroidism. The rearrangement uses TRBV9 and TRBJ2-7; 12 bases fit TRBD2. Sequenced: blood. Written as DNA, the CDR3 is TGTGCCAGCAGCGTAGCCGGACTAGCGGGACAAAACGAGCAGTACTTC. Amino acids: CASSVAGLAGQNEQYF.